This TCR beta chain was recorded in a study of human T cells and chemical hapten exposure. V lost 6 bases and J 5 bases, leaving 16 bases between the germline ends. Germline CDR1 is DFQATT and CDR2 is SNEGSKA (reference sequence). The CDR3 is 14 amino acids. The time point was: patch test 3, about 24 weeks after DPC sensitization. Stated treatment: therapeutic diphenylcyclopropenone sensitization with weekly scalp DPC. In TCRdb, the RACE reads were re-called with MiXCR into one record per CDR3 protein. Found here are about 160,000 distinct CDR3 sequences, roughly 26% of them singletons; the top ten hold approximately 2.3%.

This specimen consisted of whole blood, obtained in connection with sensitization to the hapten diphenylcyclopropenone (DPC). The chain has TRBV20-1 and TRBJ1-4, with D maybe TRBD1 (6 bases). This sequence originates from a woman aged 18-35 years with alopecia areata. Some clones in this sample may be carry-over from other donors' samples. The CDR3 protein is CSASWGAPNEKLFF. The DNA for the CDR3 is TGCAGTGCGTCCTGGGGGGCCCCGAATGAAAAACTGTTTTTT.